One T cell receptor beta chain is described in this entry. Its antigen is unknown. The record originates from a study of radiation and T cells in renal cell carcinoma. The study, taken as a whole, reports: Compared with controls, irradiated tumors had more, larger dominant CDR3 motifs. Irradiated tumors had higher TCR clonality than control tumors.

The protocol was immunoSEQ multiplex PCR, while the TCRdb copy is restricted to in-frame clones and leaves out a portion. The sample includes fewer than 10,000 clones, around 60% of them seen just once. The CDR3 is 13 residues long. Per germline, CDR1 SGHRS and CDR2 YFSETQ. V lost 0 bases and J 4 bases, leaving 7 bases between the germline ends. The treatment denotes: treatment-naive control, cytoreductive nephrectomy. This renal cell carcinoma was of the clear cell type. The chain carries TRBV5-1 and TRBJ2-5; perhaps TRBD2 as D (5 bases). The starting material was tumor tissue, obtained from a patient whose treatment was nephrectomy without radiotherapy. The clonotype originates from a woman in her 70s with renal cell carcinoma. The CDR3, as DNA: TGCGCCAGCAGCTTGGGTAGCGTAGAGACCCAGTACTTC. This gives the protein CASSLGSVETQYF.